A single sample is the source of the 15 T cell receptor beta chains below, sequenced in a study of technical replicates of blood from a few donors. Here immunoSEQ multiplex PCR was the method, and the copy in TCRdb shows in-frame clones only, minus some. The sample consists of tens of thousands of clones, about 95% of them appearing once. The sequencing input was PBMCs. The receptors here all came from a human donor in good health. Some clones in this sample may be carry-over from other donors' samples.

The chain carries TRBV5-1 and TRBJ2-1; D uncertain. V lost 4 bases, J lost 2 bases, and 13 bases lay in between. In germline, CDR1 is SGHRS, CDR2 YFSETQ. The CDR3 extends over 15 amino acids. The CDR3 sequence: CASSVGVEAYNEQFF. The CDR3 DNA is TGCGCCAGCAGCGTGGGCGTCGAGGCCTACAATGAGCAGTTCTTC.

This clone was detected only once. The chain combines TRBV19 with TRBJ1-1; D remains ambiguous. Germline lookup yields CDR1 LNHDA and CDR2 SQIVND (reference sequence). CDR3 length equals 13 residues. V was pared by 3 bases and J by 0 bases, with 5 bases between. The CDR3 bases are TGTGCCAGTAGTATCTCCGTGAACACTGAAGCTTTCTTT. Its translation is CASSISVNTEAFF.

The V and J genes are TRBV5-1 and TRBJ2-7; TRBD1 aligns across 8 bases. Germline CDR1 and CDR2: SGHRS and YFSETQ. The CDR3 runs to 16 residues. V lost 0 bases to trimming and J lost 3 bases; unmatched junction nucleotides: 8. CDR3 in amino acids: CASSLEPGQVVYEQYF. The DNA of the CDR3 is TGCGCCAGCAGCTTGGAGCCGGGACAGGTGGTCTACGAGCAGTACTTC.

The V and J genes are TRBV19 and TRBJ1-5, with 10 bases that match TRBD1. V lost 3 bases, J lost 1 base, and 6 bases stayed unmatched. Germline CDR1 reads LNHDA; CDR2 reads SQIVND (reference sequence). CDR3 length equals 17 residues. The CDR3 coding sequence is TGTGCCAGTAGTATTATTGGACAGGGGGGGAGCAATCAGCCCCAGCATTTT. It encodes CASSIIGQGGSNQPQHF.

The J gene is TRBJ2-7, the V gene TRBV2; D remains ambiguous. In germline, CDR1 is SNHLY, CDR2 FYNNEI. This CDR3 is built from 15 residues. Trimming removed 0 bases from V and 2 bases from J, with 11 bases in between. The CDR3 nucleotides read TGTGCCAGCAGTGAAGCGCTAATTAGTACCTACGAGCAGTACTTC. Translated, it gives CASSEALISTYEQYF.

This rearrangement joins TRBV4-1 to TRBJ2-3; 13 nucleotides agree with TRBD2. The CDR3 covers 20 residues. Trimming at V came to 0 bases and at J to 5 bases, leaving 14 bases not matched to a gene. Germline V gene sequence: CDR1 MGHRA, CDR2 YSYEKL. The CDR3 reads CASSQDFSFGTSGAEDTQYF. The CDR3 DNA sequence: TGCGCCAGCAGCCAAGATTTCAGTTTCGGGACTAGCGGGGCGGAAGATACGCAGTATTTT.

The chain employs TRBV21-1 and TRBJ2-7; the DNA was not compared with TRBD1, the D call given in the table. TRBV21-1 is labeled a pseudogene. CDR3 size: 14 residues. The DNA for the CDR3 is TGTGCCAGCAGCAATGGGACAGGGGGCGGCGAGCAGTACTTC. Translation: CASSNGTGGGEQYF.

This clone was observed once. The CDR3 DNA follows: TGTGCCAGCAGGTCGGGACAGGGGGAGAGCAATCAGCCCCAGCATTTT. Translation: CASRSGQGESNQPQHF. The chain is built from TRBV21-1 and TRBJ1-5; the table's TRBD1 call for D was not verified on the DNA. TRBV21-1 is termed a pseudogene. CDR3 length equals 16 residues.

This chain joins TRBV30 and TRBJ1-1; TRBD1 aligns across 9 bases. This CDR3 is 15 amino acids long. Germline trimming cut 2 bases from V and 1 base from J; bases unmatched to any gene: 5. Germline V lookup: CDR1 GTSNPN, CDR2 SVGIG (reference sequence). In DNA, the CDR3 is TGTGCCTGGAGTTCGAGGGACAGGGCGAACACTGAAGCTTTCTTT. Translating it yields CAWSSRDRANTEAFF.

The chain links TRBV7-3 to TRBJ2-5; D call uncertain. The V end was cut by 8 bases, the J end by 2 bases, with 6 bases between. The V gene's germline CDR1 is SGHTA and CDR2 FQGTGA. The length of the CDR3 is 11 residues. Here the CDR3 DNA reads TGTGCCAGCCAGTCACAAGAGACCCAGTACTTC. Residues: CASQSQETQYF.

This chain connects TRBV12-5 to TRBJ2-1; TRBD1 matches at 9 bases. CDR3 size: 16 residues. V was pared by 0 bases and J by 3 bases, with 3 bases of the junction left unmatched. CDR1 and CDR2 from the germline V gene are LGHNT and FRNRAP. CDR3 in amino acids: CASGLVLGQGYNEQFF. CDR3 nucleotide sequence: TGTGCTAGTGGTTTGGTACTGGGACAGGGCTACAATGAGCAGTTCTTC.

The chain has TRBV5-1 and TRBJ2-3, with 9 bases lining up with TRBD2. Unmatched junction bases numbered 4, after V lost 3 bases and J lost 2 bases. The CDR3 has 15 residues. From germline, CDR1 is SGHRS and CDR2 YFSETQ. The CDR3, as DNA: TGCGCCAGCAGCTCGCTAGCGGGGTCCACAGATACGCAGTATTTT. Residues: CASSSLAGSTDTQYF.

This clone occurred once. The gene calls are TRBV15 and TRBJ1-4; no reliable D call. Per the germline V gene, CDR1 is LNHNV and CDR2 is YYDKDF (reference sequence). V lost 4 bases, J lost 6 bases, and 18 bases lay in between. CDR3 length equals 16 residues. The CDR3 spells CATSTFSPRPYEKLFF. As DNA, the CDR3 is TGTGCCACCAGCACCTTTAGTCCGCGCCCTTATGAAAAACTGTTTTTT.

The chain is built from TRBV30 and TRBJ2-5; unclear D gene. CDR1 GTSNPN and CDR2 SVGIG come from the germline V gene (reference sequence). The CDR3 is 12 residues long. V was clipped by 3 bases and J by 3 bases, with 8 bases between them. Here the CDR3 DNA reads TGTGCCTGGAGCGGCGGAAAAGAGACCCAGTACTTC. Translation gives CAWSGGKETQYF.

The chain uses TRBV19 and TRBJ2-2, with D tentatively TRBD2 (6 bases). The CDR3 extends over 14 amino acids. Trimming shortened V by 7 bases and J by 5 bases, and 14 bases separated the two germline ends. The germline V gene encodes CDR1 LNHDA and CDR2 SQIVND (reference sequence). The DNA for the CDR3 is TGTGCCAGTATCGGGGGTTGGCGGACCGGGGAGCTGTTTTTT. Residues: CASIGGWRTGELFF. The whole variable domain, filled in from reference TRBV19 and TRBJ2-2, reads DGGITQSPKYLFRKEGQNVTLSCEQNLNHDAMYWYRQDPGQGLRLIYYSQIVNDFQKGDIAEGYSVSREKKESFPLTVTSAQKNPTAFYLCASIGGWRTGELFFGEGSRLTVL.